This paragraph covers one T cell receptor beta chain sequence. The sample holds a few counts of this clonotype. Its cognate antigen has yet to be identified. Base qualities are not provided; no much larger clone lies one nucleotide away. TCR beta CDR3 regions were amplified from RNA transcripts. The first round of RT-PCR for the TCR CDR3 was performed with the HTBI primer set and the Qiagen OneStep RT-PCR kit. A second multiplex PCR round built the libraries, followed by size selection and purification. Paired-end sequencing of the libraries was performed with 100 bp reads on an Illumina HiSeq2000. From the authors' description of their analysis: SOAPnuke was used to process the raw data, with reads discarded if the reads contained adapters or uncalled bases, had a mean Phred below 15, or lacked an exact constant-primer or identifier match. High-quality paired reads were merged with COPE v1.2.5, and unique nucleotide sequences were defined as clonotypes. MiTCR v1.1 was used to align the clonotypes against IMGT TRBV, TRBD and TRBJ reference segments. The analysis was restricted to V-J combinations with a frequency above 0.0001, which together covered 99% to 99.2% of the repertoires. The TCS score was defined as the ratio of F50 (clonal expansion) to E x V (chaos), calculated using BLOSUM62-based TCRdist between CDR3 peptides within each V-J. Welch's t-statistics and random forest reduced some 510 V-J features to roughly 13, which were used in a naive Bayes classifier (R e1071). Starting from the raw public reads, TCRdb applied fastp trimming at Q25, assembled clones with MiXCR and retained in-frame beta chains. One record per CDR3 amino acid sequence lists the most common genes and DNA. Clone size and V and J calls follow TCRdb, not the original study. In this sample the table shows approximately 360,000 distinct CDR3 sequences, roughly 14% of which occur a single time. Roughly a quarter of the sample is taken by the ten largest.

Hyperthyroidism patients were newly diagnosed, had a disease duration of under 2 months, and were aged 18 to 65 years. Patients with uncontrolled infections, other autoimmune diseases, pregnancy or lactation were excluded. Clinical symptoms, serum thyroxine and TRAb, thyroid ultrasound, and orbital computed tomography formed the basis for the diagnoses. For progressor patients, blood was drawn at the first diagnosis of hyperthyroidism, before any ophthalmopathy symptoms had appeared. Ficoll-Paque density gradient centrifugation was used to isolate PBMCs from around 10 ml of fresh peripheral blood. Progressor patients were defined as those initially diagnosed with Graves' hyperthyroidism in whom ophthalmopathy developed during follow-up. Total RNA was extracted with Trizol reagent, and quality was checked on an Agilent 2100 Bioanalyzer. Cut back by 3 bases and 5 bases, the V and J ends lie 7 bases apart. Reading from cysteine to phenylalanine, the CDR3 counts 12 amino acids. The retained sequence is limited to the CDR3, 36 bases, with the frame set at the first base. CDR1 and CDR2, looked up from the germline V gene, are SGHDN and FVKESK.

The entry originates in a study of T cells in Graves' hyperthyroidism and ophthalmopathy (dated by TCRdb to between 2018 and 2021). About the study as a whole: Peripheral blood samples were taken at initial diagnosis, before any treatment was given. The paper reports TCR Vbeta CDR3 sequencing of some 140 peripheral blood samples: approximately 41 ophthalmopathy, roughly 74 hyperthyroidism and around 17 progressor patients. Prospective prediction of ophthalmopathy was tested in an independent validation cohort of about 19 hyperthyroidism patients and 17 patients who later progressed to ophthalmopathy. The 85 to 100 discovery patients were randomly split 7:3 into training and test sets. Once sampling was done, hyperthyroidism patients were given methimazole at a starting dose of 30 mg daily, whereas ophthalmopathy patients were given high-dose intravenous methylprednisolone. To identify distinguishing TCR V-J signatures, a discovery cohort of 100 or so patients was used, comprising 43 with Graves' ophthalmopathy and approximately 57 with stable Graves' hyperthyroidism. Thyroid tissue and blood T-cell repertoires from six or seven Graves' hyperthyroidism patients were also compared in the study. The study at large found these results: In validation, progression to ophthalmopathy was predicted by the model with almost 71% sensitivity and around 75% specificity, a median of approximately 7.1 months before onset. Blood samples also contained most of the expanded thyroid clonotypes (frequency above 0.001), which suggests that blood repertoires may reflect thyroid immune responses. Sample size was not statistically predetermined, and investigators were not blinded to group allocation. A 13 V-J signature model separated ophthalmopathy from stable hyperthyroidism, with roughly 88% sensitivity and just under 84% specificity in cross-validation and 80%/75% in testing.

The clonotype originates from a woman younger than 35 with Graves' hyperthyroidism that later progressed to Graves' ophthalmopathy. Sequencing was carried out using blood. The sequence links TRBV14 to TRBJ2-5, with the D gene call left open. Here is the DNA: TGTGCCAGCAGCCAGATACGGGAGACCCAGTACTTC. This encodes CASSQIRETQYF.